This T cell receptor (beta chain) appears in the sequencing data of a study of T cells in Graves' hyperthyroidism and ophthalmopathy. Study conclusions and caveats: A model using 13 V-J features told ophthalmopathy apart from stable hyperthyroidism.

With 8 bases removed from V and 1 base from J, the gap between germline ends came to 14 bases. The CDR3 extends over 14 amino acids. The germline V gene has CDR1 LNHDA and CDR2 SQIVND (reference sequence). From RNA transcripts, TCR beta CDR3 regions were amplified. The primer set for the first-round RT-PCR of the TCR CDR3 was HTBI. From the multiplex PCR reads, TCRdb called clonotypes with MiXCR, one entry per CDR3 protein. In the table there are 130,000 to 150,000 distinct CDR3 sequences, approximately 24% of which are singletons. Turning to this clonotype: The target antigen is unknown. This may stem from a read error, because a much larger clone lies one nucleotide away.

The V and J genes are TRBV19 and TRBJ1-1; no firm D call. Sequencing was done on a sample of blood. The receptor comes from a woman aged 45 to 65 with Graves' hyperthyroidism that later progressed to Graves' ophthalmopathy. CDR3 bases: TGTGCCAGTGAGTCCCAGCCGAGGAACACTGAAGCTTTCTTT. The encoded protein is CASESQPRNTEAFF.